The source of this T cell receptor beta chain is a study of T cell responses to AZD1222 COVID-19 vaccine. Second-dose groups at about 4 or about 12 weeks were pooled. Data came from immunoSEQ multiplex PCR; TCRdb stores just in-frame clones and leaves some out. The repertoire includes about 150,000 clones, 85% to 90% of them detected once, and about a tenth sits in the top ten. This CDR3 is built from 15 residues. The V gene's germline CDR1 is MGHRA and CDR2 YSYEKL. J gave up 4 bases and V 0 bases, and 3 bases lay outside the gene matches. Findings and caveats of the study: Among vaccine-associated CD4 TCRs, coverage spanned spike, with dominance at 160-218 and 743-854. Donors were mostly white British, more females; clonal diversity possibly underestimated.

As regards this clone: Its target is not known.

The sample consisted of peripheral blood, taken 28 days after the second AZD1222 dose. The chain couples TRBV4-1 to TRBJ1-2, with 9 bases aligning to TRBD1. The TCR comes from an adult who received the AZD1222 COVID-19 vaccine. CDR3 nucleotide sequence: TGCGCCAGCAGCCAAGAGGGACAGGGAGGCTATGGCTACACCTTC. Its translation: CASSQEGQGGYGYTF.